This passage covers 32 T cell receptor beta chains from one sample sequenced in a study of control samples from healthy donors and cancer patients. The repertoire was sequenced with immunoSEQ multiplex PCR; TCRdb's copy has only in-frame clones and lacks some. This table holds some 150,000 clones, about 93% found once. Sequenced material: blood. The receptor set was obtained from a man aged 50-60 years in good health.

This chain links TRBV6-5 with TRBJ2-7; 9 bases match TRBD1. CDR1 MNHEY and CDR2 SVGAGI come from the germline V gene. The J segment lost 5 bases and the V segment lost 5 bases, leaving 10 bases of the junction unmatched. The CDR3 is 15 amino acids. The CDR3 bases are TGTGCCAGCAGTAACACCGGGACAGGGTACCACGAGCAGTACTTC. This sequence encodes CASSNTGTGYHEQYF.

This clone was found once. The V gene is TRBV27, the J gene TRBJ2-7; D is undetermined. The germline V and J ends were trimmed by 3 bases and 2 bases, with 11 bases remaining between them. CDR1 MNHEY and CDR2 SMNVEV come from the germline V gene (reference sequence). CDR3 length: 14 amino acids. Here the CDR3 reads CASSLYTPAYEQYF. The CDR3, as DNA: TGTGCCAGCAGTTTGTACACACCCGCCTACGAGCAGTACTTC.

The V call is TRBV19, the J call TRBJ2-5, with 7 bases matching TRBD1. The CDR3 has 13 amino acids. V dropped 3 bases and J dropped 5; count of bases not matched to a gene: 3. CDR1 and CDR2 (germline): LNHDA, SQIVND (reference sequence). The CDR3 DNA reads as TGTGCCAGTAGTATCAGAGGGGGCGAGACCCAGTACTTC. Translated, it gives CASSIRGGETQYF.

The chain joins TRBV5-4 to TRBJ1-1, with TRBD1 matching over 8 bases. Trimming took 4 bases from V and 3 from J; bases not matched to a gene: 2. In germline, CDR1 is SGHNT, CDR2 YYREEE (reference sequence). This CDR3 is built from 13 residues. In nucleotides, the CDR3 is TGTGCCAGCAGCCTGGACAGGGACACTGAAGCTTTCTTT. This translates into CASSLDRDTEAFF.

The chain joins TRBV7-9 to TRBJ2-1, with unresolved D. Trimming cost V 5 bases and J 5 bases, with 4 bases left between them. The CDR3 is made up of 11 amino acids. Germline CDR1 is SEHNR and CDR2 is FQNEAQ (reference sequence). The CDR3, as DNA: TGTGCCAGCAGCACCAACAATGAGCAGTTCTTC. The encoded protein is CASSTNNEQFF.

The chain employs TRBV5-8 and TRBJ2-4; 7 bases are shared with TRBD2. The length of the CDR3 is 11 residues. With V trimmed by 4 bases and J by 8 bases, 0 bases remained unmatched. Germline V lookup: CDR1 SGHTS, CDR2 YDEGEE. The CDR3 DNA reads TGTGCCAGCAGCCGGGGGGACATTCAGTACTTC. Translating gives CASSRGDIQYF.

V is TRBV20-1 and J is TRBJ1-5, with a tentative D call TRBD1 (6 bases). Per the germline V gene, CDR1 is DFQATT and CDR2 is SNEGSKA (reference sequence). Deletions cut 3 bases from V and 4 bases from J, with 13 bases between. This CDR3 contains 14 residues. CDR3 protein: CSASKQGSNQPQHF. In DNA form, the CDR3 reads TGCAGTGCTAGTAAACAGGGAAGTAATCAGCCCCAGCATTTT.

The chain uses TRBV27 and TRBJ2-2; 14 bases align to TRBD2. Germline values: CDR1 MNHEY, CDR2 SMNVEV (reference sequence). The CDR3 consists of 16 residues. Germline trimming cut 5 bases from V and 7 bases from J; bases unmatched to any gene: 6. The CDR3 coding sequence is TGTGCCAGCAGTGGGGGACTAGCGGGAGCCAGCGGGGAGCTGTTTTTT. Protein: CASSGGLAGASGELFF.

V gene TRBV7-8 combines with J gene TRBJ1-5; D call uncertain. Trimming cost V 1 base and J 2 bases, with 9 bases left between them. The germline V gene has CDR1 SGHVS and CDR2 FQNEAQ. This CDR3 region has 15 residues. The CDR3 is CASSLEVRGNQPQHF. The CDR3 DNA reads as TGTGCCAGCAGCTTAGAAGTGAGAGGCAATCAGCCCCAGCATTTT.

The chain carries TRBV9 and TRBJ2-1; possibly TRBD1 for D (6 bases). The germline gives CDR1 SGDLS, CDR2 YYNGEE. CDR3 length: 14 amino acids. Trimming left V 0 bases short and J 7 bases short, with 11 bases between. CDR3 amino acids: CASSVDRAGNEQFF. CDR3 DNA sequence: TGTGCCAGCAGCGTAGACAGGGCTGGAAATGAGCAGTTCTTC. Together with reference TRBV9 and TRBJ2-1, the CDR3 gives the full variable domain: DSGVTQTPKHLITATGQRVTLRCSPRSGDLSVYWYQQSLDQGLQFLIQYYNGEERAKGNILERFSAQQFPDLHSELNLSSLELGDSALYFCASSVDRAGNEQFFGPGTRLTVL.

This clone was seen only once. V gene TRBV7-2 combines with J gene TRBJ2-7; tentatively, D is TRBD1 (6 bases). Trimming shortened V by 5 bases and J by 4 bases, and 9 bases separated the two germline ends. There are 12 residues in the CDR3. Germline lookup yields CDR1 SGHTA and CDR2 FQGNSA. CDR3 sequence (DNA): TGTGCCAGCAGCCCGACAGGTTACGAGCAGTACTTC. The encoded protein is CASSPTGYEQYF.

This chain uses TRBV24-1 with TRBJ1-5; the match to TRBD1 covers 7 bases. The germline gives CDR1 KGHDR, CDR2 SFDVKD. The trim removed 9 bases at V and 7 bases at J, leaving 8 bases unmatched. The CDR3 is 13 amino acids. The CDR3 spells CATAGGRGQPQHF. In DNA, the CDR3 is TGTGCCACCGCAGGGGGTCGAGGCCAGCCCCAGCATTTT.

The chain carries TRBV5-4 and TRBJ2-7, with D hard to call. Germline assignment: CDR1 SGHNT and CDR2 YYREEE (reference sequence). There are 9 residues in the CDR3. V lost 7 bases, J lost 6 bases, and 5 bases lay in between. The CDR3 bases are TGTGCCAGCCCCCCCGAGCAGTACTTC. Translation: CASPPEQYF.

CDR3 in amino acids: CASSDYFSSGAGANVLTF. The CDR3 DNA follows: TGTGCCAGCAGTGACTACTTTTCGTCAGGGGCCGGGGCCAACGTCCTGACTTTC. This chain joins TRBV6-4 and TRBJ2-6, with TRBD1 as a possible D gene (6 bases). The germline CDR1 and CDR2 sequences are MRHNA and SNTAGT. The CDR3 spans 18 residues. Trimming removed 1 base from V and 4 bases from J, with 17 bases in between.

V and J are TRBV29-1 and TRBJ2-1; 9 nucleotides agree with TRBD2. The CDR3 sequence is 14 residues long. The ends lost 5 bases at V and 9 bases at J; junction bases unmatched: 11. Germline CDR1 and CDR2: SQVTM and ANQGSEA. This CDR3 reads CSVIIAGVYTEQFF. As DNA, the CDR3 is TGCAGCGTTATAATAGCGGGAGTTTATACTGAGCAGTTCTTC.

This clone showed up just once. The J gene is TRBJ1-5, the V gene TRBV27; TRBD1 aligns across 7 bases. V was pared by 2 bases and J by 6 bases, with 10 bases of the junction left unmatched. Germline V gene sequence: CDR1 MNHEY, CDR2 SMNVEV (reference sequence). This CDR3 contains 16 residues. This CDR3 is CASSLSSSGGGQPQHF. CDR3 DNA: TGTGCCAGCAGTTTAAGTTCGTCAGGGGGGGGTCAGCCCCAGCATTTT.

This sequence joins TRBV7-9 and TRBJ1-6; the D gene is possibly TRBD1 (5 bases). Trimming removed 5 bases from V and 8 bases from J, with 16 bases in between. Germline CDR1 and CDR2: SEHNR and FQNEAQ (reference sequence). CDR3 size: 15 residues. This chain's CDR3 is CASSQRPGRDSPLHF. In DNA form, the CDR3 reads TGTGCCAGCAGCCAACGGCCAGGGCGGGATTCACCCCTCCACTTT.

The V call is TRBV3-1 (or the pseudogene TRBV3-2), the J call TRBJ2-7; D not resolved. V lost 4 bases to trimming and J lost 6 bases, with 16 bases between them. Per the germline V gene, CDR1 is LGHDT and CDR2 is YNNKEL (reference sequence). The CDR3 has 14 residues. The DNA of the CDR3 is TGTGCCAGCAGCCCAAATATTCCGTTGAGCGAGCAGTACTTC. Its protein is CASSPNIPLSEQYF.

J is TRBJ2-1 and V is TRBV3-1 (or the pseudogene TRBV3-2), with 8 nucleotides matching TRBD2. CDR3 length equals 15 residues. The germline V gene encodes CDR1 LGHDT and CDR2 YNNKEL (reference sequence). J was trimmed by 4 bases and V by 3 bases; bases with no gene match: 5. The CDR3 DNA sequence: TGTGCCAGCAGCCAGCAACTAGCGGATTACAATGAGCAGTTCTTC. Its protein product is CASSQQLADYNEQFF.

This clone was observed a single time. CDR3 residues: CASSPQGYSNQPQHF. Here the CDR3 DNA reads TGTGCCAGCAGCCCACAGGGTTATAGCAATCAGCCCCAGCATTTT. The chain is built from TRBV11-2 and TRBJ1-5, with D possibly being TRBD1 (6 bases). Germline V gene data show CDR1 as SGHAT and CDR2 as FQNNGV. The V end lost 5 bases, the J end lost 0 bases, and 11 bases lay between the germline ends. The CDR3 contains 15 residues.

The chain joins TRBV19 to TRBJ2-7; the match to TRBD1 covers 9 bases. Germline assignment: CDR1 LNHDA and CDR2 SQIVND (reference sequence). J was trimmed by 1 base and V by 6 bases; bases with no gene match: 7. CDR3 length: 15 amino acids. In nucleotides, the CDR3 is TGTGCCAGTAGACCAACCGGGACAGGGTCCTACGAGCAGTACTTC. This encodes CASRPTGTGSYEQYF.

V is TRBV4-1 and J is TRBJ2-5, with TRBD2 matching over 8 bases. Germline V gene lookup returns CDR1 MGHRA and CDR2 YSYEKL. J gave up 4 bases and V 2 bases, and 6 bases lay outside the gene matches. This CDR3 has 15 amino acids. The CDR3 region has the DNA TGCGCCAGCAGCCAATCTAGCGGGTATTTAGAGACCCAGTACTTC. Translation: CASSQSSGYLETQYF.

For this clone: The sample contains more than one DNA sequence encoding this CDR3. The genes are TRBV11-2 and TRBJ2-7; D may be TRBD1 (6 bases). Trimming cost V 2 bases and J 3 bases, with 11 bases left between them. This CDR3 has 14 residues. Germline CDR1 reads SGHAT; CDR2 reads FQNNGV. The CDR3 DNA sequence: TGTGCCAGCAGCTTATCACAGGGTAGCTACGAGCAGTACTTC. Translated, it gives CASSLSQGSYEQYF.

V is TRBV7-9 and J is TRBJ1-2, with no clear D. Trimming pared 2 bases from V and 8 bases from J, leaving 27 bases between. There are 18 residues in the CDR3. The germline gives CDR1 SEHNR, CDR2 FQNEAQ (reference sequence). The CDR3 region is CASSLIDLGRRRVDGYTF. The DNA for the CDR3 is TGTGCCAGCAGCTTAATTGATCTTGGCAGGAGGAGAGTGGACGGCTACACCTTC.

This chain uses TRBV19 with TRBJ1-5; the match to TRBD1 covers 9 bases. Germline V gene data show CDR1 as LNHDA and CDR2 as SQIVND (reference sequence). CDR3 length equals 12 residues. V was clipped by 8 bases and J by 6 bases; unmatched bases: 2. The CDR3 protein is CASGDRAQPQHF. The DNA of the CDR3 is TGTGCCAGTGGGGACAGGGCTCAGCCCCAGCATTTT.

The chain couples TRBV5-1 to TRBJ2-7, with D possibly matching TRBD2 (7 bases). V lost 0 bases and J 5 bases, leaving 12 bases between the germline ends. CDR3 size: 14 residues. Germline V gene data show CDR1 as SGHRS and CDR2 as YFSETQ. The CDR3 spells CASSLVGGADEQYF. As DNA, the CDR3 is TGCGCCAGCAGCTTGGTTGGGGGGGCCGACGAGCAGTACTTC.

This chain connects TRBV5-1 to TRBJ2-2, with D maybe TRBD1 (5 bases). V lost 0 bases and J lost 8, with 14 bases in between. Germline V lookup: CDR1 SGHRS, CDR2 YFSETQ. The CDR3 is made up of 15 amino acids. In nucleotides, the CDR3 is TGCGCCAGCAGCTTGGTAGGACGCGGACAAGGGGAGCTGTTTTTT. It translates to CASSLVGRGQGELFF.

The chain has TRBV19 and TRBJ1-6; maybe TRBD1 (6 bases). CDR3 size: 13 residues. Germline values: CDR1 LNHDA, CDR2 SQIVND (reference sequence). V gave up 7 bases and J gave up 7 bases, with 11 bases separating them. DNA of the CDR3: TGTGCCAGTACCACAGGGTTGAATTCACCCCTCCACTTT. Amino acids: CASTTGLNSPLHF.

The CDR3 loop reads CASSAGLVSYEQYF. CDR3 DNA: TGTGCCAGCAGCGCGGGACTAGTCTCCTACGAGCAGTACTTC. The chain has TRBV9 and TRBJ2-7, with 8 bases identical to TRBD2. With 3 bases clipped from V and 0 bases from J, the junction kept 2 bases outside the gene matches. The CDR3 spans 14 residues. The germline gives CDR1 SGDLS, CDR2 YYNGEE.

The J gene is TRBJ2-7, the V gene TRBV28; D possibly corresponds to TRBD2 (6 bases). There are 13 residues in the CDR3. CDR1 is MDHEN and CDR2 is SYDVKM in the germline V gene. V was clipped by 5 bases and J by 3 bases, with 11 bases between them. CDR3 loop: CASSLRESYEQYF. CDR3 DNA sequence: TGTGCCAGCAGTCTCCGGGAGAGCTACGAGCAGTACTTC.

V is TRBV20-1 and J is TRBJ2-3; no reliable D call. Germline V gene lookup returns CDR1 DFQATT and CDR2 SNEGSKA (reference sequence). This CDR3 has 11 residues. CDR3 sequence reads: CRGLATDTQYF. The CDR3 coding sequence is TGCAGGGGGTTGGCTACAGATACGCAGTATTTT.

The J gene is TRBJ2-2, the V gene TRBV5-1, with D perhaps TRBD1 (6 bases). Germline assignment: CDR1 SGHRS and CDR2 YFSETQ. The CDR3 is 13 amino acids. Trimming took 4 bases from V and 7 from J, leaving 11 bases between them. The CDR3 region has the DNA TGCGCCAGCAGCCATCGGGACATCGGGGAGCTGTTTTTT. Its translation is CASSHRDIGELFF.